Listed here are 18 T cell receptor beta chains from one sample, sequenced in a study of blood T cell repertoires in COVID-19. Sequenced by immunoSEQ multiplex PCR; TCRdb stores in-frame clones only, minus some. The sample consists of 80,000 or so clones, about 85% of them appearing once. Material for sequencing was peripheral blood. These receptors all stem from a human donor in a cohort sampled during active COVID-19.

This chain uses TRBV5-8 with TRBJ1-2, with a tentative D call TRBD1 (5 bases). Trimming left V 2 bases short and J 6 bases short, with 11 bases between. Germline V gene data show CDR1 as SGHTS and CDR2 as YDEGEE. The CDR3 totals 13 residues. The CDR3, as DNA: TGTGCCAGCAGCTTTGGGGGGGTAGATGGCTACACCTTC. Encoded protein: CASSFGGVDGYTF. The full variable domain, with the rest looked up from reference TRBV5-8 and TRBJ1-2, is EAGVTQSPTHLIKTRGQQATLRCSPISGHTSVYWYQQALGLGLQFLLWYDEGEERNRGNFPPRFSGRQFPNYSSELNVNALELEDSALYLCASSFGGVDGYTFGSGTRLTVV.

This sequence joins TRBV5-1 and TRBJ2-3; D possibly corresponds to TRBD1 (7 bases). This CDR3 is 15 amino acids long. The germline CDR1 and CDR2 sequences are SGHRS and YFSETQ. Trimming pared 4 bases from V and 3 bases from J, leaving 15 bases between. CDR3 coding DNA: TGCGCCAGCAGCCTGACAGGGAGGAGAACAGATACGCAGTATTTT. This gives the protein CASSLTGRRTDTQYF.

The CDR3 bases are TGTGCCACCCATTCCGGGACAGCTGGAAACACCATATATTTT. Translated, it gives CATHSGTAGNTIYF. The chain has TRBV10-3 and TRBJ1-3; TRBD1 matches at 7 bases. CDR1 and CDR2 (germline): ENHRY, SYGVKD. The CDR3 contains 14 residues. Unmatched junction bases numbered 8, after V lost 10 bases and J lost 2 bases.

The chain joins TRBV15 to TRBJ1-2; D gene uncertain. Trimming stripped 1 base from V and 0 bases from J, with 9 bases between. The CDR3 contains 15 residues. The germline gives CDR1 LNHNV, CDR2 YYDKDF (reference sequence). The CDR3 here is CATSRAPAANYGYTF. In DNA form, the CDR3 reads TGTGCCACCAGCAGAGCGCCAGCGGCTAACTATGGCTACACCTTC.

The V and J genes are TRBV5-1 and TRBJ2-7; TRBD1 matches 8 bases. The CDR3 extends over 16 amino acids. The J segment lost 2 bases and the V segment lost 4 bases, leaving 11 bases of the junction unmatched. Per the germline V gene, CDR1 is SGHRS and CDR2 is YFSETQ. The CDR3 coding sequence is TGCGCCAGCAGCCCTCGAGGGGGACAGGCGGCCTACGAGCAGTACTTC. Its protein product is CASSPRGGQAAYEQYF.

The chain has TRBV5-1 and TRBJ2-7, with TRBD1 as a possible D gene (7 bases). This CDR3 is 15 amino acids long. Germline-derived CDR1 and CDR2 are SGHRS and YFSETQ. The V end lost 4 bases, the J end lost 4 bases, and 18 bases lay between the germline ends. DNA for the CDR3: TGCGCCAGCAGCCGACGACAGGGAGGCGCGTACGAGCAGTACTTC. Its translation: CASSRRQGGAYEQYF.

The genes are TRBV6-4 and TRBJ2-1; TRBD2 agrees at 12 bases. CDR1 is MRHNA, CDR2 SNTAGT, per germline. The CDR3 is 16 amino acids. Trimming at V came to 4 bases and at J to 7 bases, leaving 8 bases not matched to a gene. The CDR3 region has the DNA TGTGCCAGCAGTGCCCTGACTAGCGGGAGAGGAAATGAGCAGTTCTTC. It specifies CASSALTSGRGNEQFF.

V is TRBV2 and J is TRBJ2-1, with 9 nucleotides matching TRBD1. CDR3 size: 15 residues. With V trimmed by 6 bases and J by 1 base, 4 bases remained unmatched. Germline assignment: CDR1 SNHLY and CDR2 FYNNEI. As DNA, the CDR3 is TGTGCCAGCAGGGGACAGGGACTTTCCTACAATGAGCAGTTCTTC. Amino acids: CASRGQGLSYNEQFF.

The V gene is TRBV7-8, the J gene TRBJ2-7; 12 bases map to TRBD2. V lost 1 base to trimming and J lost 3 bases; unmatched junction nucleotides: 13. The CDR3 is 19 residues long. Germline V lookup: CDR1 SGHVS, CDR2 FQNEAQ. The CDR3 DNA is TGTGCCAGCAGCTTAGAGGTGCTAGCGGGGGGGCCGGGCGACTACGAGCAGTACTTC. Its translation: CASSLEVLAGGPGDYEQYF.

The chain recombines TRBV27 with TRBJ1-4; 10 nucleotides align to TRBD1. Germline assignment: CDR1 MNHEY and CDR2 SMNVEV (reference sequence). The junction had 11 bases not matched to a gene; V was cut back by 6 bases and J by 10 bases. The CDR3 is made up of 15 amino acids. The CDR3 coding sequence is TGTGCCAGCAGAGGGGGGACAGGGGTGCTAGGAAAACTGTTTTTT. Translation: CASRGGTGVLGKLFF.

The V call is TRBV10-3, the J call TRBJ1-2; TRBD1 aligns across 8 bases. The V and J ends lost 4 bases and 6 bases, in that order; junction bases with no gene match: 7. Germline assignment: CDR1 ENHRY and CDR2 SYGVKD. The CDR3 covers 14 residues. DNA of the CDR3: TGTGCCATCAGTGGGGACAGGAGGGCGAATGGCTACACCTTC. It translates to CAISGDRRANGYTF.

This chain links TRBV14 with TRBJ2-1; no clear D gene. CDR1 SGHDN and CDR2 FVKESK come from the germline V gene. Trimming left V 1 base short and J 0 bases short, with 7 bases between. CDR3 length: 15 amino acids. CDR3 loop: CASSQGWSSYNEQFF. The DNA for the CDR3 is TGTGCCAGCAGCCAAGGGTGGAGCTCCTACAATGAGCAGTTCTTC.

This clone was picked up one time. The chain is built from TRBV6-6 and TRBJ2-7, with 11 positions matching TRBD2. The CDR3 consists of 16 residues. Trimming cost V 0 bases and J 2 bases; bases outside gene matches: 3. Per germline, CDR1 MNHNY and CDR2 SVGAGI (reference sequence). The CDR3 DNA sequence: TGTGCCAGCAGTTACTCCCAGACTAGCGGGGCCTACGAGCAGTACTTC. Protein product: CASSYSQTSGAYEQYF.

This clone came up a few times. V usage is TRBV27 and J usage is TRBJ2-1; TRBD2 agrees at 9 bases. The junction had 17 bases not matched to a gene; V was cut back by 8 bases and J by 9 bases. CDR1 and CDR2 from the germline V gene are MNHEY and SMNVEV (reference sequence). The CDR3 covers 16 residues. The CDR3 is CASGSYGLARPTEQFF. The CDR3 coding sequence is TGTGCCAGCGGGAGTTACGGACTAGCGCGGCCTACTGAGCAGTTCTTC.

V usage is TRBV19 and J usage is TRBJ2-4; D not resolved. The CDR3 contains 12 residues. CDR1 and CDR2 (germline): LNHDA, SQIVND (reference sequence). Trimming took 5 bases from V and 5 from J, leaving 7 bases between them. The CDR3 sequence: CASSQMENIQYF. The CDR3 DNA reads TGTGCCAGTAGTCAGATGGAAAACATTCAGTACTTC.

The gene calls are TRBV3-1 (or the pseudogene TRBV3-2) and TRBJ1-1; 11 nucleotides agree with TRBD1. The CDR3 is 13 amino acids. In germline, CDR1 is LGHDT, CDR2 YNNKEL (reference sequence). J gave up 8 bases and V 3 bases, and 2 bases lay outside the gene matches. CDR3 in DNA: TGTGCCAGCAGCCAGGGGGACAGGGGGGAAGCTTTCTTT. It specifies CASSQGDRGEAFF.

This rearrangement joins TRBV6-5 to TRBJ2-3; TRBD2 matches 10 bases. Germline CDR1 MNHEY, CDR2 SVGAGI. The CDR3 runs to 16 residues. After removal of 4 bases from V and 5 bases from J, the junction contained 9 bases not matched to a gene. The CDR3 bases are TGTGCCAGCAGTTCGCAAAGGAGCGGGAGGGTAGATACGCAGTATTTT. Translation gives CASSSQRSGRVDTQYF.

The genes are TRBV7-3 and TRBJ2-3, with 9 bases that match TRBD2. Germline V gene sequence: CDR1 SGHTA, CDR2 FQGTGA. The CDR3 runs to 18 residues. Germline trimming cut 4 bases from V and 2 bases from J; bases unmatched to any gene: 13. The CDR3 region has the DNA TGTGCCAGCAGCTACGACAGCTCCGGGACTAGCCTCACAGATACGCAGTATTTT. Protein sequence: CASSYDSSGTSLTDTQYF.